The text below deals with one TCR beta chain. Its antigen remains unidentified. The input lacks base qualities; no much larger clone sits a single base away. What this sample's time point label stands for: cycle 4 day 1 (C4D1), after six to seven weeks of nivolumab. All trial patients had relapsed after autologous stem cell transplantation, with cohorts A, B and C differing in prior brentuximab vedotin exposure. The trial cohort included 50 to 70 patients with relapsed/refractory classical Hodgkin lymphoma, and each patient had a best overall response of complete response, partial response or progressive disease. In the multi-cohort phase II CheckMate 205 trial, trial patients received single-agent nivolumab. Best overall response was determined by an independent review committee according to the 2007 International Working Group response criteria. Trial PBMCs were obtained immediately prior to nivolumab initiation (C1D1) and on therapy at cycle 2 day 1 and cycle 4 day 1. Peripheral blood was collected in 8 mL Vacutainer Cell Preparation Tubes, from which PBMCs were isolated by centrifugation and then cryopreserved.

Genomic DNA was isolated using the Qiagen DNeasy kit from unsorted PBMCs as well as from negatively selected CD4+ and CD8+ fractions. TCR beta CDR3 regions were subjected to amplification by immunoSEQ multiplex PCR with primers that anneal to V and J segments. Amplification bias was minimized using a synthetic immune receptor repertoire, and residual bias was removed computationally after sequencing. The authors processed their data as follows. Custom Python scripts were used to quantify repertoire diversity as the Shannon entropy index. Unsorted, CD4+ and CD8+ repertoires were examined separately, except in combined analyses, for which CD4+ and CD8+ sequences were merged in silico. A clone counted as expanded when the clone's frequency after treatment rose at least 2-fold relative to C1D1, and clones undetected at baseline were given a pseudocount of 0.5. Singleton clones were defined as clones with 0 or 1 copy at C1D1, and non-singleton clones were defined as clones with 2 or more copies. By matching protein sequences in sorted samples from the same patient, clones expanded in unsorted samples were annotated as CD4+, CD8+ or unknown. Wilcoxon tests on paired samples were used to test changes in diversity from C1D1 to C4D1. TCRdb holds this immuneACCESS table with in-frame rearrangements only. Some clones are missing; in checked studies, unresolved V genes explain under half, and the rest has no known cause. V, J and clone size were drawn from that table, and D and trimming were deduced from the DNA. The sample table shows 43,000 or so clones, and 78% are seen once. 37% of the sample lies in the top ten.

The source of the sample is a study of PD-1 blockade in classical Hodgkin lymphoma (dated by TCRdb to about 2020). With regard to the full study: Nivolumab dosing was 3 mg/kg intravenously every 2 weeks, continuing until either disease progression or unacceptable toxicity. A peripheral blood immune signature of response to PD-1 blockade in classical Hodgkin lymphoma was defined using TCR beta sequencing and CyTOF. The investigation overall reported the following: Trial patients achieving complete response had baseline diversity similar to newly diagnosed patients, whereas partial responders and progressors had significantly lower diversity. A significant rise by C4D1 was seen in CD4+ but not CD8+ TCR diversity (p=0.0027 vs p=0.16), with the rise being most apparent in complete responders (p=0.02). The study was restricted to a single clinical trial cohort, and the causes of repertoire differences, possibly disease activity or prior therapy, were left undefined. Baseline TCR diversity was reported as lower in newly diagnosed patients than in healthy donors, and lower still in relapsed/refractory patients. Diversity was lower in patients who began nivolumab less than 1 year after ASCT, so these patients were left out of later analyses to avoid confounding by immune reconstitution.

Taken from cysteine to phenylalanine, the CDR3 has 13 residues. Only the CDR3 part of the read is kept: 39 bases, read in frame from the first base. The germline V gene encodes CDR1 SGHTA and CDR2 FQGTGA. V is cut by 5 bases and J by 5 bases, and the space between the germline ends is 12 bases. Specimen: peripheral blood mononuclear cells (PBMCs), collected before the fourth cycle of nivolumab. This sequence uses TRBV7-3 and TRBJ1-2; no D segment can be confidently identified. The clonotype comes from a human donor with classical Hodgkin lymphoma. The CDR3 loop reads CASSLDGTYGYTF. In nucleotides, the sequence is TGTGCCAGCAGCCTGGACGGAACGTATGGCTACACCTTC.